The text below deals with one T cell receptor (beta chain). Only in-frame clones appear in the TCRdb table, and some are missing; sequencing was by immunoSEQ multiplex PCR. The table records 210,000 or so clones, roughly nine tenths of them present only once. The data derive from a study of blood T cell repertoires in COVID-19. Study summary: PBMCs, B-cell-depleted T cells, or T cells were the source of the cDNA or gDNA that made up the material.

Sequencing was carried out using peripheral blood. The sequence derives from a man aged 30 to 45 with acute or convalescent COVID-19.

The CDR3 nucleotides read TGTGCCAGCAGTTTTGCGGACAGGAACTATGGCTACACCTTC. Its translation is CASSFADRNYGYTF. The rearrangement joins TRBV28 to TRBJ1-2, with 7 bases identical to TRBD1. The CDR3 runs to 14 residues. Per the germline V gene, CDR1 is MDHEN and CDR2 is SYDVKM. Trimming at V came to 3 bases and at J to 2 bases, leaving 3 bases not matched to a gene.